The following is a TCR beta chain sequence with its context. The antigen is unknown. FACS sorted CD4+ or CD8+ T cells into CD45RA+ naive and CD45RO+ memory. Clones were sequenced by immunoSEQ multiplex PCR, and TCRdb holds only the in-frame ones, with some missing. This sample carries 35,000 to 40,000 clones, 85% to 95% of them seen once, and the ten largest clones take over 0.1%. This specimen belongs to a study of regulatory dendritic cells for organ transplantation. Study results and caveats: Considerable individual heterogeneity was seen in alloreactive memory CD8+ T cells. Naive T cells showed high diversity, memory cells less, memory CD8+ least. Regulatory dendritic cells appeared to expand memory CD8+ clones less than mature ones.

The CDR3 runs 16 residues. Germline lookup yields CDR1 SNHLY and CDR2 FYNNEI. J gave up 4 bases and V 5 bases, and 3 bases lay outside the gene matches. The sequence derives from a human donor in good health. This chain joins TRBV2 and TRBJ2-1, with 15 bases fitting TRBD2. The sample consisted of naive CD8+ T cells from blood. Subset denoted: CD45RA+ naive T cells. The CDR3 here is CASSTGLAGGYNEQFF. The CDR3 region has the DNA TGTGCCAGCAGTACGGGACTAGCGGGAGGATACAATGAGCAGTTCTTC.